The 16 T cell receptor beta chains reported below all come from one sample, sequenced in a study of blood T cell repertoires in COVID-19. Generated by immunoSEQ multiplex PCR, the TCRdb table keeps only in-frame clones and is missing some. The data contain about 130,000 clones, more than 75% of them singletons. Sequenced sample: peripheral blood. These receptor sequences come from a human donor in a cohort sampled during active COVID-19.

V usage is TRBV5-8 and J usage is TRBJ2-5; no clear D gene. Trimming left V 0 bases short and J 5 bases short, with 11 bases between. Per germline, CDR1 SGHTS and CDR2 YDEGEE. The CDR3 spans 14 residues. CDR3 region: CASSLEVGVETQYF. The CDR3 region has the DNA TGTGCCAGCAGCTTGGAGGTGGGCGTCGAGACCCAGTACTTC. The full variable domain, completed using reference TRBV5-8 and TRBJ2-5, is EAGVTQSPTHLIKTRGQQATLRCSPISGHTSVYWYQQALGLGLQFLLWYDEGEERNRGNFPPRFSGRQFPNYSSELNVNALELEDSALYLCASSLEVGVETQYFGPGTRLLVL.

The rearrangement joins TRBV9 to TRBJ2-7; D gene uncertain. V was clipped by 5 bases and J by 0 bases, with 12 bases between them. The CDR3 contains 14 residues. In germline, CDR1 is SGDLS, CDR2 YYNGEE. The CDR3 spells CASRSGGSSYEQYF. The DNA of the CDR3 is TGTGCCAGCAGGTCGGGTGGAAGCTCCTACGAGCAGTACTTC. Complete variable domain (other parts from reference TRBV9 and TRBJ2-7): DSGVTQTPKHLITATGQRVTLRCSPRSGDLSVYWYQQSLDQGLQFLIQYYNGEERAKGNILERFSAQQFPDLHSELNLSSLELGDSALYFCASRSGGSSYEQYFGPGTRLTVT.

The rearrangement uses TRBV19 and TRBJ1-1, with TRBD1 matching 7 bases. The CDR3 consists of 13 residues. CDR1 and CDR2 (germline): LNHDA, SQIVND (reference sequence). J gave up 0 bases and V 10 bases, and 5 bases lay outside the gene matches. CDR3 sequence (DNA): TGTGCCACTAAGACAGGGATGAACACTGAAGCTTTCTTT. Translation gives CATKTGMNTEAFF.

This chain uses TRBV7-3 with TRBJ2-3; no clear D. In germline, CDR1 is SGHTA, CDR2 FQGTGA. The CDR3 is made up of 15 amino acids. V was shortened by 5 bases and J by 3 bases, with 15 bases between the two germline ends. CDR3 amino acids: CASSLIASVTDTQYF. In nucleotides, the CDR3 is TGTGCCAGCAGCCTTATAGCATCCGTTACAGATACGCAGTATTTT.

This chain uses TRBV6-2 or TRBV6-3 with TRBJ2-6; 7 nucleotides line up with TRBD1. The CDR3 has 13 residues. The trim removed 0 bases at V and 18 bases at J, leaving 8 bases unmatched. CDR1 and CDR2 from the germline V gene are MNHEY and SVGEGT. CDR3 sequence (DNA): TGTGCCAGCAGTTACTCGGGGTTGACAGGGCCGACTTTC. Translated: CASSYSGLTGPTF.

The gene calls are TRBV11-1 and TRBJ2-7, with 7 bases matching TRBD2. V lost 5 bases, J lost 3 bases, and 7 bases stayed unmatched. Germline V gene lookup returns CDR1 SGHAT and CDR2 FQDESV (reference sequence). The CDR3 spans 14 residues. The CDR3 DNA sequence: TGTGCCAGCAGCCCCGGACTAGTCGGCTACGAGCAGTACTTC. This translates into CASSPGLVGYEQYF.

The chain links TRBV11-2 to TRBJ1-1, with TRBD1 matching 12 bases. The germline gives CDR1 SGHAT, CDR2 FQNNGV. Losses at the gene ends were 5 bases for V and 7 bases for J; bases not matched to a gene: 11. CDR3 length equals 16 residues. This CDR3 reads CASSPGQGAYRVEAFF. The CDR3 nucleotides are TGTGCCAGCAGCCCGGGACAGGGGGCCTATCGGGTTGAAGCTTTCTTT.

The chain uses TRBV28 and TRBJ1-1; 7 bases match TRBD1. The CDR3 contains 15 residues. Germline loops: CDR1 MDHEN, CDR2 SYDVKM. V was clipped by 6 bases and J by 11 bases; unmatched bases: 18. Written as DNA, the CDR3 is TGTGCCAGCAGCCCCACCTTAGGACAGGTAGCAAGGGCTTTCTTT. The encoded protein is CASSPTLGQVARAFF.

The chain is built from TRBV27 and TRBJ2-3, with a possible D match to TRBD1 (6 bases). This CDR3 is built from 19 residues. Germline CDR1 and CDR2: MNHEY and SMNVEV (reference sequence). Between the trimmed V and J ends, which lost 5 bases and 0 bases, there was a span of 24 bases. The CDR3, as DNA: TGTGCCAGCAGTCCATCCCGCCCGCCACAGGGTGTAAGCACAGATACGCAGTATTTT. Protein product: CASSPSRPPQGVSTDTQYF.

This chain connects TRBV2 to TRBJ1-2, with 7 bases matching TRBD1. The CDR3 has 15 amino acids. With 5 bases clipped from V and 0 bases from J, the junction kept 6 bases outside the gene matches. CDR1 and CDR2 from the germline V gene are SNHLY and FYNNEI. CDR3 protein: CASSQQGQTNYGYTF. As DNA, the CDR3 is TGTGCCAGCAGTCAGCAGGGACAGACTAACTATGGCTACACCTTC.

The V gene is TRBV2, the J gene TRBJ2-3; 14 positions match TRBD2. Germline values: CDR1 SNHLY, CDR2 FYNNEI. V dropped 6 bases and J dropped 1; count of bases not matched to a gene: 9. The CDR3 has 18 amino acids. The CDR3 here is CASSPGTSGSRGTDTQYF. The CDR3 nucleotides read TGTGCCAGCAGCCCAGGGACTAGCGGGAGTAGGGGCACAGATACGCAGTATTTT.

Here the CDR3 DNA reads TGTGCCAGCAGTCTAATGAACACTGAAGCTTTCTTT. Protein: CASSLMNTEAFF. V usage is TRBV28 and J usage is TRBJ1-1; no clear D. V lost 5 bases and J lost 0, with 4 bases in between. The CDR3 runs 12 residues. CDR1 MDHEN and CDR2 SYDVKM come from the germline V gene.

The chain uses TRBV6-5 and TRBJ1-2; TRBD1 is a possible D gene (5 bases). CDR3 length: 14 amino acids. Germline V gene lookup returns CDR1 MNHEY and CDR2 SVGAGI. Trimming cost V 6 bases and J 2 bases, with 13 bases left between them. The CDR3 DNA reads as TGTGCCAGCAGGCAGTCAGGGATGAACTATGGCTACACCTTC. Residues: CASRQSGMNYGYTF.

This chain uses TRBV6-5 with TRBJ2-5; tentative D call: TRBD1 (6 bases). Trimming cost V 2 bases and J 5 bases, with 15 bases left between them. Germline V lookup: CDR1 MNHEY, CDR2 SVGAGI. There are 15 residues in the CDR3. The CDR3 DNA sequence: TGTGCCAGCAGTTACGCCGAGGGGGAACGGGAGACCCAGTACTTC. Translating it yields CASSYAEGERETQYF.

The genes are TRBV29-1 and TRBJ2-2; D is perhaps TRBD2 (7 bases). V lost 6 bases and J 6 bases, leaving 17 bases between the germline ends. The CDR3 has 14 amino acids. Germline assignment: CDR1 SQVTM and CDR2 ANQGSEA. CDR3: CSVWTRGQPGELFF. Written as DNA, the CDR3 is TGCAGCGTGTGGACTAGGGGACAACCCGGGGAGCTGTTTTTT.

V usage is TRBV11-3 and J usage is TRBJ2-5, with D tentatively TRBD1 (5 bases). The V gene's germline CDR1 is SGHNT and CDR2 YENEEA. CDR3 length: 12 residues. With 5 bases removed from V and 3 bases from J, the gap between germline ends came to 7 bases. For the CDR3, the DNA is TGTGCCAGCAGCGCAGGGAAAGAGACCCAGTACTTC. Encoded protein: CASSAGKETQYF.